Listed below are T cell receptor beta chains from one sample, sequenced in a study of blood T cell repertoires in COVID-19. Profiling relied on immunoSEQ multiplex PCR, and the TCRdb table lists in-frame clones only, not all of them. The sample shows hundreds of thousands of clones, 88% of them seen only once. The specimen was PBMCs or T cells enriched from blood (not recorded which). The receptors derive from a woman aged 50 to 65 who had recovered from COVID-19. The CDR3 runs from the conserved cysteine through the conserved F or W. Each record gives: CDR3 protein, clone size, V gene, J gene. The listing skips clone size in some rows; elsewhere it reads once, few, many or a size class.

CASSLRKETQYF,once,TRBV13,TRBJ2-5
CASSQDPSGRATDTQYF,-,TRBV4-2,TRBJ2-3
CASRLPGLASYEQFF,-,TRBV5-6,TRBJ2-1
CASSLEGQLDEQFF,many,TRBV7-6,TRBJ2-1
CSVGDRGVYGYTF,few,TRBV29-1,TRBJ1-2
CASSPLGQGMNTEAFF,-,TRBV18,TRBJ1-1
CASRVGGQSEAFF,-,TRBV28,TRBJ1-1
CASSSRAGLSYNEQFF,-,TRBV11-2,TRBJ2-1
CASSQSPVLKDTQYF,-,TRBV4-3,TRBJ2-3
CASSLPQGISYNEQFF,-,TRBV5-1,TRBJ2-1
CASSNGLLYNEQFF,-,TRBV19,TRBJ2-1
CSARTAEKLFF,-,TRBV20-1,TRBJ1-4
CASSFDQGETDTQYF,-,TRBV7-3,TRBJ2-3
CASSLGGAGYGYTF,once,TRBV7-3,TRBJ1-2
CASSIRPQDSGANVLTF,-,TRBV19,TRBJ2-6
CASSPKPGLAFEQYF,-,TRBV7-2,TRBJ2-7
CATSRTGTSETQYF,-,TRBV15,TRBJ2-5
CATSELGLADSTDTQYF,once,TRBV24-1,TRBJ2-3
CASSAQQNTEAFF,few,TRBV2,TRBJ1-1
CASSSGLAGGPGFETQYF,-,TRBV7-9,TRBJ2-5
CASSRGGYEQYF,once,TRBV2,TRBJ2-7
CASSPWTSGRVTGANVLTF,-,TRBV28,TRBJ2-6
CASSQDRRLLNTEAFF,-,TRBV3-1/TRBV3-2,TRBJ1-1
CASSTRPGREAGYTF,-,TRBV7-9,TRBJ1-2
CATSSTYSDRDSYEQYF,-,TRBV15,TRBJ2-7
CASSQNPRQPQHF,-,TRBV28,TRBJ1-5
CASSLAGESYEQYF,-,TRBV7-9,TRBJ2-7
CASSPSGSGTTNEQFF,-,TRBV27,TRBJ2-1
CASSPRPPLNTEAFF,-,TRBV28,TRBJ1-1
CASSSRTGKYEQYF,-,TRBV7-8,TRBJ2-7
CASSRVPGGPYEQYF,-,TRBV4-3,TRBJ2-7
CASGSPELNTEAFF,-,TRBV9,TRBJ1-1
CASSLMPGSSGDTGELFF,-,TRBV7-3,TRBJ2-2
CASSLTGRAYEQYF,-,TRBV7-8,TRBJ2-7
CASSLGEGRAEAFF,-,TRBV11-3,TRBJ1-1
CASSRRDTVEKLFF,once,TRBV5-8,TRBJ1-4
CASRAYPGGHSGNTIYF,-,TRBV5-5,TRBJ1-3
CASSRTGGEQFF,-,TRBV3-1/TRBV3-2,TRBJ2-1
CASTSLAGYNEQFF,-,TRBV28,TRBJ2-1
CASSPGTGPRYGYTF,-,TRBV27,TRBJ1-2